Listed below are T cell receptor beta chains from one sample, sequenced in a study of human T cells and chemical hapten exposure. TCRdb redid the calling of the RACE reads with MiXCR, one entry per CDR3 protein. The sample includes some 90,000 distinct CDR3 sequences, 11% seen only once; the top ten take around 1.1%. The sample was whole blood, taken in connection with sensitization to the hapten diphenylcyclopropenone (DPC). The receptors stem from a woman aged 25 to 39 with alopecia areata. Some clones in this sample may be carry-over from other donors' samples. The conserved cysteine and the conserved F or W are not part of the CDR3 here. Fields, in order: J gene, V gene, CDR3 protein.

>TRBJ1-3|TRBV27
ASSLSPRRQFSGNTIY
>TRBJ1-2|TRBV6-6
ASSYSQGAGYGYT
>TRBJ2-2|TRBV29-1
SVDPGVTGELF
>TRBJ2-1|TRBV28
ASSPPRQGISYNEQF
>TRBJ2-3|TRBV18
ASSPPYDSPATTQY
>TRBJ1-1|TRBV28
ASSLGVPNTEAF
>TRBJ2-2|TRBV28
ASLAGVGVRANTGELF
>TRBJ1-1|TRBV5-5
ASSLGQGGRTEAF
>TRBJ2-3|TRBV29-1
SEDRGQDTQY
>TRBJ1-2|TRBV5-1
ASSLAPGQGAGT
>TRBJ1-5|TRBV2
ASSGNNQPQH
>TRBJ2-1|TRBV11-2
ASSFSGTSVYNEQF
>TRBJ2-1|TRBV25-1
ASSDVRTSGRANEQF
>TRBJ1-1|TRBV5-5
ASRWVRSGTEAF
>TRBJ2-1|TRBV20-1
SAPKTESPNEQF
>TRBJ1-6|TRBV3-1
ASSPHDRTYNSPLH
>TRBJ2-1|TRBV7-2
ASSRVAGGPLGGDEQF
>TRBJ1-6|TRBV6-4
ASSEFDWGNSPLH
>TRBJ2-3|TRBV7-2
ASSSGTSGRTDTQY
>TRBJ1-2|TRBV3-1
ASSPRQGLNGYT
>TRBJ1-2|TRBV24-1
ATKCLQLNYGYT
>TRBJ1-5|TRBV20-1
SALGGENQPQH
>TRBJ2-2|TRBV4-2
ASSLRVANTGELF
>TRBJ2-7|TRBV30
AWSPGTGNHEQY
>TRBJ2-3|TRBV7-2
ASSFYRGDTDTQY
>TRBJ2-1|TRBV20-1
SAVGTHEQF
>TRBJ2-7|TRBV20-1
SARASGSISSYEQY
>TRBJ2-3|TRBV28
ASSQARAGGGADTQY
>TRBJ1-1|TRBV30
AWEKYEGTEAF
>TRBJ1-6|TRBV20-1
SASIAEGLDNSPLH
>TRBJ1-1|TRBV30
AWSRGPNTEAF
>TRBJ2-7|TRBV2
ASSEIGSSYEQY
>TRBJ2-1|TRBV6-1
ASSDGRAHPYNEQF
>TRBJ1-5|TRBV20-1
SARGPLLHQPQH
>TRBJ2-1|TRBV27
ASSLRYGGEQF
>TRBJ2-1|TRBV3-1
ASSQDPAGAFEQF
>TRBJ2-6|TRBV27
ASSLWVTSGANVLT
>TRBJ2-1|TRBV10-3
AITGRGDNEQF
>TRBJ2-2|TRBV29-1
SVEAGDTGELF
>TRBJ1-4|TRBV28
ASSTDGTRNEKLF
>TRBJ1-3|TRBV10-1
ASSEMGSGNTIY
>TRBJ2-4|TRBV28
ASSLIEADIQY
>TRBJ2-7|TRBV27
ASRWTADYEQY